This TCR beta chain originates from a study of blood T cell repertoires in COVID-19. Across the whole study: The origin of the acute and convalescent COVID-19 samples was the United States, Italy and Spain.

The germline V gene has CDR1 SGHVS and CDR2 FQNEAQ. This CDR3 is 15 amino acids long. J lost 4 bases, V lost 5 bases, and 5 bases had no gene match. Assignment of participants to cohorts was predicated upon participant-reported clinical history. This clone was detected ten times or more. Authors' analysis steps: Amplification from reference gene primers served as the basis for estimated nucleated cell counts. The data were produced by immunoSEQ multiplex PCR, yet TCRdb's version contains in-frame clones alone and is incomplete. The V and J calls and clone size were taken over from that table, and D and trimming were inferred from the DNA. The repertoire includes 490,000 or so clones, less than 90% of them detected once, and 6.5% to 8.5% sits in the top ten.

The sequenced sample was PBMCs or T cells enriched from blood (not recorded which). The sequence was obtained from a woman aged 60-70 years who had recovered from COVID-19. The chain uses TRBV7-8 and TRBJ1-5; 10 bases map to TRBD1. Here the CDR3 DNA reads TGTGCCAGCAGCCGAGGACAGGGGGAAAATCAGCCCCAGCATTTT. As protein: CASSRGQGENQPQHF.